This TCR beta chain was documented in a study of blood T cell repertoires in COVID-19. The overall study: The study drew acute and convalescent COVID-19 samples from the United States, Italy and Spain. T cells, B-cell-depleted T cells, or PBMCs provided the cDNA or gDNA that served as material.

In the authors' workflow: How many nucleated cells were present was estimated from reference gene primer amplification. The protocol was immunoSEQ multiplex PCR, while the TCRdb copy is restricted to in-frame clones and leaves out a portion. V and J calls and clone size are those listed in that table; D and trimming were worked out from the DNA. Of around 120,000 clones detected, roughly nine tenths appear once; the ten largest clones hold about 30%. Sequencing was carried out using peripheral blood. This TCR was recovered from an elderly woman with acute or convalescent COVID-19.

The CDR3 reads CASSGDTGIQETQYF. As DNA, the CDR3 is TGTGCCAGCAGCGGGGACACCGGGATCCAAGAGACCCAGTACTTC. V and J are TRBV5-4 and TRBJ2-5, with a tentative D call TRBD1 (6 bases). This CDR3 has 15 amino acids. The germline V and J ends were trimmed by 4 bases and 1 base, with 14 bases remaining between them. Looked up from germline, CDR1 is SGHNT and CDR2 is YYREEE (reference sequence).